This T cell receptor (beta chain) appears in the sequencing data of a study of cytomegalovirus exposure and HLA in healthy donors. Remarks on this clone: No antigen is known for it.

The primer mix had 60 Vbeta and 13 Jbeta primers. Using immunoSEQ multiplex PCR, the repertoire was profiled, and TCRdb retains in-frame clones only, with some absent. The repertoire holds fewer than 250,000 clones, with 60% to 80% as singletons. Donors were ostensibly healthy at sampling, although undocumented immune exposures were probable. Study-wide results and limits: Researchers catalogued about 160 TCR beta chains as cytomegalovirus-associated. For cytomegalovirus status, the classifier reportedly gave diagnoses with high specificity and sensitivity.

The sample was PBMCs. The origin of this receptor is a woman aged 25 to 39 in good health and CMV-seronegative.

The CDR3 sequence: CASSTITAGGEYEQYF. In DNA form, the CDR3 reads TGTGCCAGCAGCACTATAACCGCGGGGGGCGAATACGAGCAGTACTTC. The chain recombines TRBV13 with TRBJ2-5; 8 positions agree with TRBD2. Near its end, the DNA agrees better with TRBJ2-7, so the J call may be wrong. Germline V CDR1 and CDR2: PRHDT, FYEKMQ (reference sequence). This CDR3 has 16 residues.